These 17 T cell receptor beta chains came from one sample sequenced in a study of vaccination effects on CD4 cells after COVID-19. Repertoires were generated with immunoSEQ multiplex PCR, while TCRdb's copy carries only in-frame clones and drops some. The sample records more than 20,000 clones, around 70% being singletons. These receptors are not linked to any known antigen. Antigen-specific CD4+ T cell clonotypes were called by their expansion after viral peptide-pool culture in ViraFEST. Scientists isolated CD4+ T cells after a roughly 10-day culture period ended. The cohort was immunized with two doses of either the BNT162b2 or mRNA-1273 vaccine. This material consisted of CD4+ T cells from PBMCs cultured with SARS-CoV-2 spike peptides, taken after COVID-19 vaccination. Receptor source: a human donor who received a COVID-19 vaccine.

The chain recombines TRBV5-1 with TRBJ2-1; tentatively, D is TRBD2 (5 bases). CDR3 length: 15 amino acids. Germline V gene lookup returns CDR1 SGHRS and CDR2 YFSETQ. The ends were cut back, 0 bases at V and 0 bases at J, with 7 bases in the middle. The CDR3 region is CASSLASGSYNEQFF. The CDR3 coding sequence is TGCGCCAGCAGCTTGGCGAGCGGCTCCTACAATGAGCAGTTCTTC. The variable domain in full, with the rest retrieved from reference TRBV5-1 and TRBJ2-1, is KAGVTQTPRYLIKTRGQQVTLSCSPISGHRSVSWYQQTPGQGLQFLFEYFSETQRNKGNFPGRFSGRQFSNSRSEMNVSTLELGDSALYLCASSLASGSYNEQFFGPGTRLTVL.

This clone was found a few times. This chain uses TRBV5-1 with TRBJ1-6, with 9 bases fitting TRBD1. This CDR3 is 14 amino acids long. Germline lookup yields CDR1 SGHRS and CDR2 YFSETQ. V lost 4 bases, J lost 8 bases, and 4 bases stayed unmatched. The chain's CDR3 is CASSEGQGYSPLHF. The DNA for the CDR3 is TGCGCCAGCAGCGAGGGACAGGGATATTCACCCCTCCACTTT.

The CDR3 loop is CASSKGVRGREWYGGVNYGYTF. The CDR3 DNA is TGTGCCAGCAGCAAAGGGGTAAGAGGAAGGGAGTGGTACGGAGGGGTTAACTATGGCTACACCTTC. The chain links TRBV21-1 to TRBJ1-2. TRBV21-1 is termed a pseudogene. The CDR3 totals 22 residues.

The chain is built from TRBV11-1 and TRBJ2-1, with 8 nucleotides matching TRBD1. From germline, CDR1 is SGHAT and CDR2 FQDESV (reference sequence). The CDR3 spans 15 residues. With V trimmed by 5 bases and J by 8 bases, 11 bases remained unmatched. The CDR3 sequence is CASSKGQGRSDEQFF. CDR3 in DNA: TGTGCCAGCAGCAAAGGACAGGGCAGGTCGGATGAGCAGTTCTTC.

The chain employs TRBV14 and TRBJ2-1; D call uncertain. Germline-derived CDR1 and CDR2 are SGHDN and FVKESK. Trimming shortened V by 8 bases and J by 0 bases, and 11 bases separated the two germline ends. The CDR3 extends over 14 amino acids. Here the CDR3 DNA reads TGTGCCAGCGCTAAGTGGGGCTCCTACAATGAGCAGTTCTTC. Its protein product is CASAKWGSYNEQFF.

The chain recombines TRBV28 with TRBJ1-4, with TRBD1 matching over 11 bases. This CDR3 is 16 amino acids long. Germline-derived CDR1 and CDR2 are MDHEN and SYDVKM. Germline trimming cut 4 bases from V and 6 bases from J; bases unmatched to any gene: 7. The CDR3 coding sequence is TGTGCCAGCAGTTCGTCCCCGGGACAGGGGGATGAAAAACTGTTTTTT. This gives the protein CASSSSPGQGDEKLFF.

The rearrangement links TRBV7-2 to TRBJ2-5; tentatively, D is TRBD1 (5 bases). V lost 5 bases to trimming and J lost 1 base, with 8 bases between them. CDR3 length: 13 amino acids. Germline lookup yields CDR1 SGHTA and CDR2 FQGNSA. The CDR3 loop is CASSRGAQETQYF. The CDR3 DNA sequence: TGTGCCAGCAGCAGGGGTGCCCAAGAGACCCAGTACTTC.

V is TRBV10-3 and J is TRBJ1-4, with D hard to call. Germline V gene lookup returns CDR1 ENHRY and CDR2 SYGVKD. V lost 0 bases to trimming and J lost 8 bases, with 7 bases between them. The CDR3 consists of 13 residues. This chain's CDR3 is CAISESAAEKLFF. The CDR3 bases are TGTGCCATCAGTGAGTCTGCAGCCGAAAAACTGTTTTTT.

The V gene is TRBV9, the J gene TRBJ1-2; TRBD1 aligns across 8 bases. V lost 7 bases and J lost 0; bases outside the gene matches: 5. Per germline, CDR1 SGDLS and CDR2 YYNGEE. The CDR3 spans 14 residues. The DNA of the CDR3 is TGTGCCAGCCACAGGGGGGAAGCTAACTATGGCTACACCTTC. Translated, it gives CASHRGEANYGYTF.

As for this clone: Other DNA sequences in this specimen translate into the identical CDR3. The CDR3 loop is CASSDSQGADTQYF. The CDR3 bases are TGTGCCAGCAGTGACTCACAGGGGGCAGATACGCAGTATTTT. The rearrangement uses TRBV6-4 and TRBJ2-3; TRBD1 agrees at 8 bases. Germline CDR1 is MRHNA and CDR2 is SNTAGT. CDR3 length equals 14 residues. V shed 0 bases and J 4 bases; nucleotides not matched to a gene: 0.

By share, this clone ranks as medium-sized. The chain employs TRBV11-2 and TRBJ1-4; 7 bases fit TRBD1. V shed 4 bases and J 5 bases; nucleotides not matched to a gene: 10. Germline loops: CDR1 SGHAT, CDR2 FQNNGV. The CDR3 runs 16 residues. The CDR3 loop is CASSSGTVNRNEKLFF. The CDR3 DNA follows: TGTGCCAGCAGCTCGGGGACAGTTAACAGAAATGAAAAACTGTTTTTT. Supplemented by reference TRBV11-2 and TRBJ1-4, the full variable domain reads EAGVAQSPRYKIIEKRQSVAFWCNPISGHATLYWYQQILGQGPKLLIQFQNNGVVDDSQLPKDRFSAERLKGVDSTLKIQPAKLEDSAVYLCASSSGTVNRNEKLFFGSGTQLSVL.

The chain combines TRBV6-6 with TRBJ2-3; D assignment may be TRBD1 or TRBD2 (5 bases each). Germline values: CDR1 MNHNY, CDR2 SVGAGI (reference sequence). V was trimmed by 5 bases and J by 4 bases, leaving 22 bases between them. The CDR3 consists of 17 residues. This chain's CDR3 is CASSRYSGTRQADTQYF. The CDR3 region has the DNA TGTGCCAGCAGTCGATACTCCGGGACCAGGCAGGCAGATACGCAGTATTTT.

The CDR3 reads CSVEVVANYGYTF. CDR3 in DNA: TGCAGCGTTGAAGTTGTGGCAAACTATGGCTACACCTTC. The chain joins TRBV29-1 to TRBJ1-2; no definite D call. The length of the CDR3 is 13 residues. The germline gives CDR1 SQVTM, CDR2 ANQGSEA. V shed 1 base and J shed 2 bases, with 8 bases lying between them.

V gene TRBV7-9 combines with J gene TRBJ2-3; TRBD1 might be the D (5 bases). Trimming removed 5 bases from V and 2 bases from J, with 11 bases in between. The CDR3 has 14 residues. The V gene's germline CDR1 is SEHNR and CDR2 FQNEAQ (reference sequence). CDR3 sequence: CASSEQDTTDTQYF. As DNA, the CDR3 is TGTGCCAGCAGCGAACAGGATACCACAGATACGCAGTATTTT.

The chain carries TRBV7-2 and TRBJ2-2, with D possibly matching TRBD1 (7 bases). The V gene lost 5 bases and the J gene lost 7 bases, with 26 bases spanning the gap. Germline CDR1 is SGHTA and CDR2 is FQGNSA. The CDR3 sequence is 18 residues long. In DNA, the CDR3 is TGTGCCAGCAGCCCCCATCCGCCCGCAGCAGGGGGGCACGGGGAGCTGTTTTTT. It codes for CASSPHPPAAGGHGELFF. The full variable domain, its missing parts supplied by reference TRBV7-2 and TRBJ2-2, is GAGVSQSPSNKVTEKGKDVELRCDPISGHTALYWYRQSLGQGLEFLIYFQGNSAPDKSGLPSDRFSAERTGGSVSTLTIQRTQQEDSAVYLCASSPHPPAAGGHGELFFGEGSRLTVL.

V gene TRBV30 combines with J gene TRBJ1-1; a weak D match, TRBD1 (5 bases). Trimming left V 5 bases short and J 6 bases short, with 13 bases between. The CDR3 runs to 12 residues. CDR1 GTSNPN and CDR2 SVGIG come from the germline V gene (reference sequence). The CDR3 is CAWGHGSAEAFF. CDR3 sequence (DNA): TGTGCCTGGGGACACGGTTCGGCTGAAGCTTTCTTT.

This clone was detected only once. The rearrangement links TRBV5-1 to TRBJ2-1; possible D gene TRBD2, 6 bases. Trimming stripped 3 bases from V and 12 bases from J, with 16 bases between. From germline, CDR1 is SGHRS and CDR2 YFSETQ. The CDR3 length is 13 residues. The CDR3 protein is CASSSGLTSPQFF. The DNA for the CDR3 is TGCGCCAGCAGCTCGGGACTCACGTCCCCGCAGTTCTTC.